These 15 T cell receptor beta chains were sequenced from one sample in a study of spatial heterogeneity in lung cancer (dated by TCRdb to about 2019). Library preparation was by 5' RACE. Data came from a NextSeq 500. In TCRdb, the public reads were trimmed at Q25 with fastp and aligned with MiXCR, with productive beta chains retained. Rows merge per CDR3 protein into single entries with the most common DNA and genes. The sample table holds about 38,000 distinct CDR3 sequences, of which around 7.5% were seen once. The top ten clonotypes cover 25% to 35% of the sample. Explained via the paper, the time point label denotes: sample taken at primary tumor resection. The source was PBMCs, collected at surgery. The receptors come from a male donor with early-stage non-small cell lung cancer.

This clonotype was seen many times. The chain uses TRBV20-1 and TRBJ1-2, with D maybe TRBD1 (5 bases). V was clipped by 6 bases and J by 0 bases, with 17 bases between them. This CDR3 is built from 15 residues. Germline assignment: CDR1 DFQATT and CDR2 SNEGSKA (reference sequence). CDR3 in amino acids: CSAAPKAGTNYGYTF. CDR3 coding DNA: TGCAGTGCAGCCCCAAAGGCAGGGACTAACTATGGCTACACCTTC.

This clonotype came up many times. The chain recombines TRBV6-1 with TRBJ1-3; 8 bases match TRBD1. Germline V gene data show CDR1 as MNHNS and CDR2 as SASEGT. This CDR3 has 15 residues. V trimming: 6 bases; J trimming: 4 bases; junction bases outside the gene matches: 8. The CDR3 sequence: CASRPRTGRGNTIYF. CDR3 DNA sequence: TGTGCCAGCAGACCCAGGACAGGGCGAGGAAACACCATATATTTT.

This clonotype was counted many times. The chain employs TRBV12-3 or TRBV12-4 and TRBJ2-7; unclear D gene. V lost 5 bases and J 1 base, leaving 12 bases between the germline ends. The CDR3 extends over 14 amino acids. The CDR3 coding sequence is TGTGCCAGCAGTCCATACAGTGCATCCTACGAGCAGTACTTC. Protein product: CASSPYSASYEQYF.

This clonotype was detected ten times or more. The rearrangement uses TRBV20-1 and TRBJ1-4; 7 bases agree with TRBD1. CDR1 is DFQATT, CDR2 SNEGSKA, per germline (reference sequence). The trim removed 3 bases at V and 7 bases at J, leaving 14 bases unmatched. The CDR3 has 16 residues. The DNA of the CDR3 is TGCAGTGCTAGTGATAGATACAGGGGTAGGGGTGAAAAACTGTTTTTT. Encoded protein: CSASDRYRGRGEKLFF.

This clonotype was seen at least ten times. The chain is built from TRBV24-1 and TRBJ1-5; no firm D call. The CDR3 extends over 17 amino acids. CDR1 is KGHDR and CDR2 is SFDVKD in the germline V gene. Trimming took 1 base from V and 0 from J, leaving 12 bases between them. CDR3 coding DNA: TGTGCCACCAGTGATTTAAATCGACCTTTTAGCAATCAGCCCCAGCATTTT. Amino acid sequence: CATSDLNRPFSNQPQHF.

This chain links TRBV18 with TRBJ2-5, with D perhaps matching TRBD1 or TRBD2 (5 bases each). V lost 3 bases, J lost 5 bases, and 16 bases lay in between. CDR1 is KGHSH, CDR2 LQKENI, per germline. The length of the CDR3 is 15 residues. CDR3 amino acids: CASSPGQAEGETQYF. In nucleotides, the CDR3 is TGTGCCAGCTCACCTGGGCAGGCCGAGGGGGAGACCCAGTACTTC.

This sequence joins TRBV12-3 or TRBV12-4 and TRBJ2-1, with a weak D call TRBD1 (5 bases). The CDR3 is 16 residues long. V was clipped by 7 bases and J by 1 base, with 17 bases between them. CDR3 coding DNA: TGTGCCAGCACCCCGGTAGGGGATTTTTCCTACAATGAGCAGTTCTTC. This sequence encodes CASTPVGDFSYNEQFF.

This clonotype was picked up many times. V gene TRBV7-9 combines with J gene TRBJ1-2; D call uncertain. CDR3 length: 13 amino acids. Germline V CDR1 and CDR2: SEHNR, FQNEAQ (reference sequence). Trimming took off 1 base at V and 4 bases at J, with 7 bases between the two ends. CDR3 nucleotides: TGTGCCAGCAGCTTAGGTACCACCTATGGCTACACCTTC. It is translated as CASSLGTTYGYTF.

This clonotype was counted between two and nine times. V and J are TRBV20-1 and TRBJ1-1; a possible D gene is TRBD1 (5 bases). The V and J ends lost 5 bases and 4 bases respectively, with 17 bases between them. The CDR3 runs to 14 residues. Per germline, CDR1 DFQATT and CDR2 SNEGSKA (reference sequence). CDR3 in DNA: TGCAGTGCTCAATCTGGGGCAGGCTCCACTGAAGCTTTCTTT. This gives the protein CSAQSGAGSTEAFF.

In its sample, this clonotype was seen many times. The gene calls are TRBV7-6 and TRBJ2-7; D not certain. The CDR3 is 13 amino acids. Germline lookup yields CDR1 SGHVS and CDR2 FNYEAQ. V was cut by 1 base and J by 1 base, with 5 bases left in between. In nucleotides, the CDR3 is TGTGCCAGCAGCTTAGGCGAGTCCTACGAGCAGTACTTC. Protein sequence: CASSLGESYEQYF.

This clonotype was counted ten times or more. The chain recombines TRBV5-4 with TRBJ1-5; 7 bases are shared with TRBD1. J gave up 6 bases and V 5 bases, and 11 bases lay outside the gene matches. This CDR3 has 15 amino acids. From germline, CDR1 is SGHNT and CDR2 YYREEE (reference sequence). The DNA for the CDR3 is TGTGCCAGCAGTCAACGAGGACAGGCGGGTCAGCCCCAGCATTTT. Encoded protein: CASSQRGQAGQPQHF.

This clonotype has ten or more counts. This rearrangement joins TRBV21-1 to TRBJ2-3; the DNA was not used to check the table's D call, TRBD2. TRBV21-1 is a pseudogene segment. The CDR3 is 15 residues long. The CDR3 here is CASSRKGGHSYTQYF. Here the CDR3 DNA reads TGTGCCAGCAGTCGAAAGGGAGGCCACTCATATACGCAGTATTTT.

The genes are TRBV11-3 and TRBJ2-1; 8 bases agree with TRBD2. CDR3 length: 17 residues. The germline V gene has CDR1 SGHNT and CDR2 YENEEA. V shed 1 base, J shed 6 bases, and the junction held 11 bases outside the gene matches. CDR3 sequence (DNA): TGTGCCAGCAGCTTAGCGGCTAGCGGGTTTTTTAGCAATGAGCAGTTCTTC. Residues: CASSLAASGFFSNEQFF.

The chain is built from TRBV4-1 and TRBJ2-5; 9 bases are a match to TRBD2. Germline CDR1 and CDR2: MGHRA and YSYEKL. V lost 0 bases and J lost 9; bases outside the gene matches: 14. The CDR3 sequence is 17 residues long. The CDR3 sequence: CASSQEGTSNSGRPQYF. As DNA, the CDR3 is TGCGCCAGCAGCCAAGAGGGGACTAGCAACTCCGGACGGCCCCAGTACTTC.

The chain carries TRBV2 and TRBJ2-4, with D unclear. The V gene lost 3 bases and the J gene lost 0 bases, with 6 bases spanning the gap. The CDR3 has 14 amino acids. Germline loops: CDR1 SNHLY, CDR2 FYNNEI. The CDR3 protein is CASSEGLAKNIQYF. The DNA for the CDR3 is TGTGCCAGCAGTGAGGGATTAGCCAAAAACATTCAGTACTTC.